The 9 T cell receptor beta chains below were found in one sample sequenced in a study of low-dose radiotherapy and immunotherapy resistance in tumors. Time point given: before trial treatment. Primers used for first-strand cDNA, a TRAV- and TRBV-specific set, covered both alpha and beta chains. For amplifying TCRs, the PCR ran for about 20 cycles with Phusion, which was used together with a constant-region primer and the adapter on the V primers. TCRdb recomputed calls from the reads with MiXCR, one row per CDR3 protein. The profile shows 65,000 to 95,000 distinct CDR3 sequences, 18% of them singletons. Specimen: PBMCs, collected before treatment. The receptors come from a male donor with prostate cancer.

This clonotype has ten or more counts. This sequence joins TRBV7-9 and TRBJ1-1, with 8 nucleotides matching TRBD1. This CDR3 has 15 residues. The V and J ends lost 4 bases and 1 base, in that order; junction bases with no gene match: 5. CDR1 is SEHNR and CDR2 is FQNEAQ in the germline V gene (reference sequence). CDR3 sequence (DNA): TGTGCCAGCAGCTCTCAGGGGGCTGGGAACACTGAAGCTTTCTTT. This gives the protein CASSSQGAGNTEAFF. Full variable domain (remainder filled in from reference TRBV7-9 and TRBJ1-1): DTGVSQNPRHKITKRGQNVTFRCDPISEHNRLYWYRQTLGQGPEFLTYFQNEAQLEKSRLLSDRFSAERPKGSFSTLEIQRTEQGDSAMYLCASSSQGAGNTEAFFGQGTRLTVV.

This clonotype was picked up many times. The chain links TRBV11-1 to TRBJ2-1; 15 bases align to TRBD2. V lost 1 base and J lost 9; bases outside the gene matches: 7. Germline V gene data show CDR1 as SGHAT and CDR2 as FQDESV (reference sequence). The CDR3 is 17 residues long. CDR3 in DNA: TGTGCCAGCAGCTTAGTTTTGGGACTAGCGGGAGGTGGTGAGCAGTTCTTC. This sequence encodes CASSLVLGLAGGGEQFF.

V usage is TRBV28 and J usage is TRBJ1-4, with 9 nucleotides matching TRBD1. Germline V gene lookup returns CDR1 MDHEN and CDR2 SYDVKM. Losses at the gene ends were 7 bases for V and 5 bases for J; bases not matched to a gene: 11. CDR3 length: 16 amino acids. The CDR3 region has the DNA TGTGCCAGCAATAGTTTCCCCGGGACAGGGAATGAAAAACTGTTTTTT. It translates to CASNSFPGTGNEKLFF. Drawing the rest from reference TRBV28 and TRBJ1-4, the complete variable domain is DVKVTQSSRYLVKRTGEKVFLECVQDMDHENMFWYRQDPGLGLRLIYFSYDVKMKEKGDIPEGYSVSREKKERFSLILESASTNQTSMYLCASNSFPGTGNEKLFFGSGTQLSVL.

Comment on this clonotype: A read error likely explains this, since a far larger clone differs by one base. This chain uses TRBV7-9 with TRBJ2-1; D is unclear. Germline V gives CDR1 SEHNR, CDR2 FQNEAQ (reference sequence). The CDR3 runs to 15 residues. This CDR3 is CASSLTPSSYNDQFF. The DNA of the CDR3 is TGTGCCAGCAGCTTGACACCGAGCTCCTACAATGACCAGTTCTTC.

This clonotype showed up many times. CDR3: CASSRQGARGIQYF. The CDR3 region has the DNA TGTGCCAGCAGCAGACAGGGGGCTCGTGGCATTCAGTACTTC. The chain joins TRBV28 to TRBJ2-4; 10 bases are shared with TRBD1. Germline CDR1 MDHEN, CDR2 SYDVKM. This CDR3 comprises 14 residues. V lost 6 bases, J lost 9 bases, and 8 bases stayed unmatched.

This clonotype was seen many times. The chain joins TRBV7-2 to TRBJ1-4; 7 positions match TRBD1. CDR1 is SGHTA, CDR2 FQGNSA, per germline. The ends lost 5 bases at V and 7 bases at J; junction bases unmatched: 10. The CDR3 runs to 15 residues. DNA of the CDR3: TGTGCCAGCAGCCCCCAGACAGGGAGCGGTGAAAAACTGTTTTTT. This translates into CASSPQTGSGEKLFF.

This clonotype came up many times. The genes are TRBV11-2 and TRBJ1-1; 11 nucleotides match TRBD1. Germline V gene lookup returns CDR1 SGHAT and CDR2 FQNNGV. V shed 1 base and J 0 bases; nucleotides not matched to a gene: 10. The CDR3 has 19 amino acids. The CDR3: CASSLGTGGRMLVNTEAFF. In nucleotides, the CDR3 is TGTGCCAGCAGCTTAGGGACAGGGGGCCGCATGTTAGTGAACACTGAAGCTTTCTTT.

The sample holds many counts of this clonotype. The chain recombines TRBV6-5 with TRBJ1-6; D is undetermined. V gave up 2 bases and J gave up 8 bases, with 16 bases separating them. The CDR3 runs to 16 residues. The V gene's germline CDR1 is MNHEY and CDR2 SVGAGI. The CDR3 DNA reads as TGTGCCAGCAGTTACACGGCGGGAGGGAATGATTCACCCCTCCACTTT. Encoded protein: CASSYTAGGNDSPLHF.

This clonotype was picked up many times. This rearrangement joins TRBV4-1 to TRBJ2-2, with TRBD2 as a possible D gene (7 bases). This CDR3 spans 14 amino acids. CDR1 is MGHRA, CDR2 YSYEKL, per germline. The V and J ends lost 6 bases and 3 bases respectively, with 11 bases between them. The CDR3 region has the DNA TGCGCCAGCAGACGAGGGGGGGACACCGGGGAGCTGTTTTTT. Amino acid sequence: CASRRGGDTGELFF.